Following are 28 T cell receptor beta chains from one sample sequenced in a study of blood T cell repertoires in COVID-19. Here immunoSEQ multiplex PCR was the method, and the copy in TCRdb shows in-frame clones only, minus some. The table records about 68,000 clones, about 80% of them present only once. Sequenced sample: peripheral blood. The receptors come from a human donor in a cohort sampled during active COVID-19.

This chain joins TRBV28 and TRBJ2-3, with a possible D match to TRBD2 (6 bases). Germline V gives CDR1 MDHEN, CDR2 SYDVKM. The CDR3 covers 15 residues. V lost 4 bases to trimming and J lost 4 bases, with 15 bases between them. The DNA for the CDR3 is TGTGCCAGCAGTTCCCTCTTGGGAGGCGCAGATACGCAGTATTTT. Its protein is CASSSLLGGADTQYF.

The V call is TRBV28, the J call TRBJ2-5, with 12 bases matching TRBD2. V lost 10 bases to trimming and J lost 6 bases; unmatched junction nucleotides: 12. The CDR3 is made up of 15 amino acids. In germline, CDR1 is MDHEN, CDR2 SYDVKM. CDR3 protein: CAIRLASGREQTQYF. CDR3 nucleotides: TGTGCCATTAGGTTGGCTAGCGGGAGGGAACAGACCCAGTACTTC. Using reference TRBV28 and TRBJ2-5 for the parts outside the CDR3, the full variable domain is DVKVTQSSRYLVKRTGEKVFLECVQDMDHENMFWYRQDPGLGLRLIYFSYDVKMKEKGDIPEGYSVSREKKERFSLILESASTNQTSMYLCAIRLASGREQTQYFGPGTRLLVL.

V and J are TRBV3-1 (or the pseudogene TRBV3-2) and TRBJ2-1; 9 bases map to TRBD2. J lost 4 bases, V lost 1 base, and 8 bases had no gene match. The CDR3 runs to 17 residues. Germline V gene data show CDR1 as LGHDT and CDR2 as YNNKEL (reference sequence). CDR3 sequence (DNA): TGTGCCAGCAGCCAAGGTCCGCCTAGCGGGGCTTACAATGAGCAGTTCTTC. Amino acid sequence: CASSQGPPSGAYNEQFF.

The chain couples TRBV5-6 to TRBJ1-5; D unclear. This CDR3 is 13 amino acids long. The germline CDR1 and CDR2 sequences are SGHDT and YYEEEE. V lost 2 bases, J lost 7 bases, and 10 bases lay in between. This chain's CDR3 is CASSFSGGQPQHF. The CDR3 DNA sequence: TGTGCCAGCAGCTTTAGCGGTGGGCAGCCCCAGCATTTT.

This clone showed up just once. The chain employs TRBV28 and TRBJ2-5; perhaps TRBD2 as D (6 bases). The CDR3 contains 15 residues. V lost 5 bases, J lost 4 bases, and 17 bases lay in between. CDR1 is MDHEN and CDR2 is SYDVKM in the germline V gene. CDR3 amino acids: CASSLPGGRLETQYF. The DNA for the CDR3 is TGTGCCAGCAGTCTCCCCGGGGGACGGTTAGAGACCCAGTACTTC.

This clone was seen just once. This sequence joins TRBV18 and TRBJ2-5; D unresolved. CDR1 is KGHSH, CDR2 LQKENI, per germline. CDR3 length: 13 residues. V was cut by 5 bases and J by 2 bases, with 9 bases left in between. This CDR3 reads CASSLQAQETQYF. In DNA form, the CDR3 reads TGTGCCAGCTCATTGCAGGCACAAGAGACCCAGTACTTC.

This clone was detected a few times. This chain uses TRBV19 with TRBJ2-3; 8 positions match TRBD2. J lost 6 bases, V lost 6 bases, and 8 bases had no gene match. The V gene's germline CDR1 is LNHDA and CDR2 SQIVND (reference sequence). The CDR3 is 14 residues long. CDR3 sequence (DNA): TGTGCCAGTAGGCAAGCGGGAGAAGGGGATACGCAGTATTTT. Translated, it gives CASRQAGEGDTQYF.

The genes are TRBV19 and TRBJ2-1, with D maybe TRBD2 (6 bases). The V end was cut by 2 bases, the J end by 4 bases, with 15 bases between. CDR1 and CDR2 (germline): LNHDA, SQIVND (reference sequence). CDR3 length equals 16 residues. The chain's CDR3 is CASSIWGEKDYNEQFF. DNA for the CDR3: TGTGCCAGTAGTATATGGGGGGAGAAGGATTACAATGAGCAGTTCTTC.

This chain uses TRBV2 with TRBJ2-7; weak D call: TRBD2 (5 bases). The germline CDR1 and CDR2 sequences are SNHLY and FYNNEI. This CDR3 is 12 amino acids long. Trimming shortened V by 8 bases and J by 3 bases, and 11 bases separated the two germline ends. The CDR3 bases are TGTGCCAGCCGCGCGAGGGTCTACGAGCAGTACTTC. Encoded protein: CASRARVYEQYF.

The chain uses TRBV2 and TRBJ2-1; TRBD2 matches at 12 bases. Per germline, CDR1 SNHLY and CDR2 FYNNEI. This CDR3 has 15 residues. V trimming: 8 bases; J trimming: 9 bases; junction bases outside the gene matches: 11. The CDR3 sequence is CASLAASGGASEQFF. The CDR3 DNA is TGTGCCAGCCTCGCGGCTAGCGGGGGGGCTAGTGAGCAGTTCTTC.

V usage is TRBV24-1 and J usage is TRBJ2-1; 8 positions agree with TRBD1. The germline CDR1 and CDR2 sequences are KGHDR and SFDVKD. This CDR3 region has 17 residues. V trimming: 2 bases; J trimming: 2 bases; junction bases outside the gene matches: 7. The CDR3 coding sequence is TGTGCCACCAGTGATTCCGCCGGGACAGGCACCTACAATGAGCAGTTCTTC. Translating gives CATSDSAGTGTYNEQFF.

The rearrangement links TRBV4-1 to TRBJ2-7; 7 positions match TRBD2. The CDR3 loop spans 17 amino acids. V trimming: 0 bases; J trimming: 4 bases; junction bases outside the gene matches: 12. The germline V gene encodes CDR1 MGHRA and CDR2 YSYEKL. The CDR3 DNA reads TGCGCCAGCAGCCAAGATCTTACGAGACCCGGGGGGTACGAGCAGTACTTC. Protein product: CASSQDLTRPGGYEQYF.

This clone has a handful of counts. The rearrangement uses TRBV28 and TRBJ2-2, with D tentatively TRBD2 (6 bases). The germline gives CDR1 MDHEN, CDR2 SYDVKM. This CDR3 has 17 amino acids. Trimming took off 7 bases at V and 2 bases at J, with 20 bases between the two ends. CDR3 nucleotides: TGTGCCAGCACAACCCTGGCACCCGGGGGTAACACCGGGGAGCTGTTTTTT. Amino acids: CASTTLAPGGNTGELFF. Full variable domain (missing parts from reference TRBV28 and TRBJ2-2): DVKVTQSSRYLVKRTGEKVFLECVQDMDHENMFWYRQDPGLGLRLIYFSYDVKMKEKGDIPEGYSVSREKKERFSLILESASTNQTSMYLCASTTLAPGGNTGELFFGEGSRLTVL.

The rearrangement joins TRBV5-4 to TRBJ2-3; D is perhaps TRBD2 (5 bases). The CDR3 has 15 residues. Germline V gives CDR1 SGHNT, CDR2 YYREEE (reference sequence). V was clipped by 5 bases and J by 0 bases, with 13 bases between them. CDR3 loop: CASRKEVLSTDTQYF. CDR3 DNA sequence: TGTGCCAGCAGAAAGGAGGTACTCAGCACAGATACGCAGTATTTT.

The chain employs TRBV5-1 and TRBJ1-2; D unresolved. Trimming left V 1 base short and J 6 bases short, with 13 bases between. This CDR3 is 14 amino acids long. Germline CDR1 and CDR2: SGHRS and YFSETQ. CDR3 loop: CASSLIEGANGYTF. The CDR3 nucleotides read TGCGCCAGCAGCTTGATTGAGGGCGCGAATGGCTACACCTTC.

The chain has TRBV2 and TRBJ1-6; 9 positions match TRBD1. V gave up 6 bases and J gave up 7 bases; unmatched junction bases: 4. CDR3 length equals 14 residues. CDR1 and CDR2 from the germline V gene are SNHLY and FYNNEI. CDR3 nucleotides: TGTGCCAGCAGACCGGGACAGGGCAATTCACCCCTCCACTTT. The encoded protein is CASRPGQGNSPLHF.

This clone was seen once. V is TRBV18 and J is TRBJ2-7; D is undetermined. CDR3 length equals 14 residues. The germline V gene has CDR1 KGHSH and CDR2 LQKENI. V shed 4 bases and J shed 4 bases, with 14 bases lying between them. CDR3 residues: CASSLTHDAYEQYF. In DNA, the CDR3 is TGTGCCAGCTCACTGACTCACGACGCATACGAGCAGTACTTC.

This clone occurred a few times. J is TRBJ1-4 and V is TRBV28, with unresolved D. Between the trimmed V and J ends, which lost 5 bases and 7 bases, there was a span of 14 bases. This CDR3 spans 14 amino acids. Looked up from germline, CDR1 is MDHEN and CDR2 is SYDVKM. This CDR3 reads CASSPILGGEKLFF. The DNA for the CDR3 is TGTGCCAGCAGTCCCATTTTGGGAGGTGAAAAACTGTTTTTT.

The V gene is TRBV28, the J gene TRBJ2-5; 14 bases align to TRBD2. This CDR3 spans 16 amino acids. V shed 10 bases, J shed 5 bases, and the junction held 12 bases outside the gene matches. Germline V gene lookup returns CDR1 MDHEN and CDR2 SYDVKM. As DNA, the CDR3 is TGTGCCACCTTCAGAGGACTAGCGGGAGGCCGGGAGACCCAGTACTTC. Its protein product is CATFRGLAGGRETQYF. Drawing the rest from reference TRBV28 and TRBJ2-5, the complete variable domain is DVKVTQSSRYLVKRTGEKVFLECVQDMDHENMFWYRQDPGLGLRLIYFSYDVKMKEKGDIPEGYSVSREKKERFSLILESASTNQTSMYLCATFRGLAGGRETQYFGPGTRLLVL.

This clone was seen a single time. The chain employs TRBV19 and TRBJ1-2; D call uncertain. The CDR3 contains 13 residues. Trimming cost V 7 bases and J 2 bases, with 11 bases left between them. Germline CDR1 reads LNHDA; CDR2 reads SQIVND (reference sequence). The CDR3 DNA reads TGTGCCAGTACAGGAGGGCTGAACTATGGCTACACCTTC. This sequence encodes CASTGGLNYGYTF.

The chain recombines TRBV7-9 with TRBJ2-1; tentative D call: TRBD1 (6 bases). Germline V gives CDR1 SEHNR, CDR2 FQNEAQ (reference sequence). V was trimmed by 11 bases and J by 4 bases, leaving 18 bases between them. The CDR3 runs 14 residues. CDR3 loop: CAGQTGTSYNEQFF. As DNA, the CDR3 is TGTGCCGGACAGACCGGGACATCGTACAATGAGCAGTTCTTC.

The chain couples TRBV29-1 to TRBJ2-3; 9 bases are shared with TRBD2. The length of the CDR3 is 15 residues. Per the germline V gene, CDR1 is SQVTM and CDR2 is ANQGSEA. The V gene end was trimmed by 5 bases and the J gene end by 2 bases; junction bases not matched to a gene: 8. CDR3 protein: CSVLLAGEHTDTQYF. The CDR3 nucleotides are TGCAGCGTTCTTTTAGCGGGAGAACACACAGATACGCAGTATTTT.

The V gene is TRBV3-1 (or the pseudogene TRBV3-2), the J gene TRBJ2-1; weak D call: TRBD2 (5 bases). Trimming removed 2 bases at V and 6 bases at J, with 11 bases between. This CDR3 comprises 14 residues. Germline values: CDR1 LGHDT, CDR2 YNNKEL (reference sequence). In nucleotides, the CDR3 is TGTGCCAGCAGCCAACAACTAGAATTCAATGAGCAGTTCTTC. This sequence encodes CASSQQLEFNEQFF.

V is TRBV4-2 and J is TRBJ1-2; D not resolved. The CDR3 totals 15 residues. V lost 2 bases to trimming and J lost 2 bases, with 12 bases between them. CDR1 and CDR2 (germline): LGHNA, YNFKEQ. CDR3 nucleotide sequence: TGTGCCAGCAGCCAAAGCGGTCAAGGGAACTATGGCTACACCTTC. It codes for CASSQSGQGNYGYTF.

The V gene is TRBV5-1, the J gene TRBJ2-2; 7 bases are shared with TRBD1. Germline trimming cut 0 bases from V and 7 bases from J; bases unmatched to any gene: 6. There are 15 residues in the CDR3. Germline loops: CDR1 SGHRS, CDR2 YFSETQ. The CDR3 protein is CASSLEGGSGGELFF. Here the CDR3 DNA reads TGCGCCAGCAGCTTGGAAGGGGGCTCGGGCGGGGAGCTGTTTTTT.

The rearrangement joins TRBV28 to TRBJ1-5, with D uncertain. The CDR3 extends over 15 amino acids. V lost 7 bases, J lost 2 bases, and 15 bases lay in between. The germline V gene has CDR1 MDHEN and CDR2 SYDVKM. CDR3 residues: CASKVWGSGNQPQHF. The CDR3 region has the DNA TGTGCCAGCAAAGTATGGGGTAGCGGCAATCAGCCCCAGCATTTT.

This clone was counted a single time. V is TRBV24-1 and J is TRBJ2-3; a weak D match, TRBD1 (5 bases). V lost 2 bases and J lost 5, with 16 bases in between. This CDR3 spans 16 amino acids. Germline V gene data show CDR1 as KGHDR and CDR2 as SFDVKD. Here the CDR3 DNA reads TGTGCCACCAGTGATTCGACAGCCCCCCGTGTAGATACGCAGTATTTT. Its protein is CATSDSTAPRVDTQYF.

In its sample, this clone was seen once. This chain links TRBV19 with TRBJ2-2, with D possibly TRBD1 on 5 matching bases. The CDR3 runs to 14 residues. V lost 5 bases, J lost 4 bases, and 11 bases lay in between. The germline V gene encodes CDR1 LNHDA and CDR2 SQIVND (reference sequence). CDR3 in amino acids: CASSPGAGTGELFF. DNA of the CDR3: TGTGCCAGTAGTCCTGGGGCCGGCACCGGGGAGCTGTTTTTT.